These 19 T cell receptor beta chains were sequenced from one sample in a study of T cell responses to AZD1222 COVID-19 vaccine. Clones were read by immunoSEQ multiplex PCR, and TCRdb kept only the in-frame ones, dropping some. Of fewer than 200,000 clones listed, 80% to 95% are singletons. This specimen consisted of peripheral blood, obtained on day 0 of AZD1222 vaccination. All receptors derive from an adult in good health.

This chain joins TRBV30 and TRBJ2-3; D gene unclear. Trimming pared 4 bases from V and 4 bases from J, leaving 9 bases between. Germline V gene sequence: CDR1 GTSNPN, CDR2 SVGIG (reference sequence). CDR3 length: 12 residues. The CDR3 reads CAWTVWADTQYF. CDR3 bases: TGTGCCTGGACGGTCTGGGCAGATACGCAGTATTTT.

This sequence joins TRBV6-5 and TRBJ1-1, with D uncertain. V was shortened by 0 bases and J by 1 base, with 6 bases between the two germline ends. This CDR3 is built from 14 residues. Germline CDR1 MNHEY, CDR2 SVGAGI. CDR3 sequence (DNA): TGTGCCAGCAGTTACTCCTACAAGAACACTGAAGCTTTCTTT. Protein: CASSYSYKNTEAFF.

The rearrangement links TRBV6-5 to TRBJ2-2; D ambiguous. V shed 4 bases and J shed 5 bases, with 11 bases lying between them. Germline assignment: CDR1 MNHEY and CDR2 SVGAGI. The CDR3 length is 14 residues. CDR3: CASSSAFRTGELFF. The CDR3 DNA is TGTGCCAGCAGTTCGGCCTTCCGGACCGGGGAGCTGTTTTTT.

The V and J genes are TRBV6-2 or TRBV6-3 and TRBJ2-7; 9 positions match TRBD1. CDR1 is MNHEY and CDR2 is SVGEGT in the germline V gene. This CDR3 region has 18 residues. Trimming removed 4 bases from V and 3 bases from J; junction bases left unmatched: 16. The CDR3: CASSLTRFGTGSRYEQYF. DNA of the CDR3: TGTGCCAGCAGTTTAACGCGTTTCGGGACAGGGAGTCGCTACGAGCAGTACTTC.

The CDR3 loop reads CASSGRTEAFF. The CDR3 nucleotides are TGTGCCAGCTCAGGGAGGACTGAAGCTTTCTTT. The J gene is TRBJ1-1, the V gene TRBV18; D unclear. The CDR3 extends over 11 amino acids. The V end was cut by 5 bases, the J end by 5 bases, with 6 bases between. CDR1 is KGHSH, CDR2 LQKENI, per germline.

This chain joins TRBV12-3 or TRBV12-4 and TRBJ1-6, with 7 bases aligning to TRBD1. The CDR3 extends over 13 amino acids. J lost 6 bases, V lost 6 bases, and 2 bases had no gene match. The CDR3 nucleotides are TGTGCCAGCAGGGGACAGATTAATTCACCCCTCCACTTT. This encodes CASRGQINSPLHF.

This clone is a singleton in its sample. V gene TRBV6-4 combines with J gene TRBJ2-2; D may correspond to TRBD1 or TRBD2 (5 bases each). The germline gives CDR1 MRHNA, CDR2 SNTAGT. The CDR3 extends over 15 amino acids. The ends were cut back, 6 bases at V and 2 bases at J, with 13 bases in the middle. CDR3: CASRPGTPNTGELFF. CDR3 nucleotides: TGTGCCAGCAGACCCGGGACGCCAAACACCGGGGAGCTGTTTTTT.

V gene TRBV6-2 or TRBV6-3 combines with J gene TRBJ2-1; a weak D match, TRBD2 (7 bases). Looked up from germline, CDR1 is MNHEY and CDR2 is SVGEGT. V was pared by 2 bases and J by 8 bases, with 16 bases between. This CDR3 region has 15 residues. The CDR3 is CASSYDRSGGHEQFF. Written as DNA, the CDR3 is TGTGCCAGCAGTTACGACAGGTCGGGGGGCCATGAGCAGTTCTTC.

The chain has TRBV19 and TRBJ1-2; D is unresolved. V lost 5 bases and J lost 5, with 21 bases in between. From germline, CDR1 is LNHDA and CDR2 SQIVND (reference sequence). The CDR3 has 16 amino acids. This CDR3 is CASSVSGSSGGYGYTF. DNA for the CDR3: TGTGCCAGTAGTGTGTCCGGATCTTCGGGAGGGTATGGCTACACCTTC.

The chain carries TRBV7-9 and TRBJ2-1; 7 bases map to TRBD2. Germline V gene data show CDR1 as SEHNR and CDR2 as FQNEAQ (reference sequence). CDR3 size: 14 residues. Trimming removed 5 bases from V and 8 bases from J; junction bases left unmatched: 9. CDR3 coding DNA: TGTGCCAGCAGCCTAACTAGCGCGAGCGATGAGCAGTTCTTC. This translates into CASSLTSASDEQFF.

The chain combines TRBV4-1 with TRBJ2-7; no clear D gene. Germline CDR1 is MGHRA and CDR2 is YSYEKL. The V and J ends lost 3 bases and 2 bases respectively, with 14 bases between them. The length of the CDR3 is 15 residues. The CDR3 nucleotides read TGCGCCAGCAGCCATGTAGCAGAACCCACCTACGAGCAGTACTTC. It is translated as CASSHVAEPTYEQYF.

The CDR3 protein is CASSLDSSSYGYTF. The CDR3, as DNA: TGTGCCAGCAGCTTAGATTCCAGTTCCTATGGCTACACCTTC. The chain has TRBV11-2 and TRBJ1-2; no firm D call. V lost 0 bases and J lost 4, with 9 bases in between. Germline V gene data show CDR1 as SGHAT and CDR2 as FQNNGV. The CDR3 covers 14 residues.

The rearrangement uses TRBV6-2 or TRBV6-3 and TRBJ1-5; tentative D call: TRBD1 (5 bases). Trimming cost V 2 bases and J 0 bases, with 20 bases left between them. This CDR3 contains 19 residues. Germline loops: CDR1 MNHEY, CDR2 SVGEGT. CDR3 DNA sequence: TGTGCCAGCAGTTACGAAGAGTATAAGAGGGGCTATAGCAATCAGCCCCAGCATTTT. It translates to CASSYEEYKRGYSNQPQHF.

The chain couples TRBV6-2 or TRBV6-3 to TRBJ2-7; 8 positions match TRBD1. This CDR3 region has 13 residues. Germline assignment: CDR1 MNHEY and CDR2 SVGEGT. Trimming took 2 bases from V and 5 from J; bases not matched to a gene: 2. The CDR3 reads CASSYDRGDEQYF. CDR3 bases: TGTGCCAGCAGTTACGACAGGGGAGACGAGCAGTACTTC.

The V and J genes are TRBV6-5 and TRBJ2-2; a possible D gene is TRBD1 (6 bases). This CDR3 has 14 amino acids. Germline CDR1 MNHEY, CDR2 SVGAGI. V was cut by 4 bases and J by 4 bases, with 10 bases left in between. The CDR3, as DNA: TGTGCCAGCAGTTCAACAGGGTTCACCGGGGAGCTGTTTTTT. It yields the protein CASSSTGFTGELFF.

The CDR3 region is CASSQGTVQETQPQHF. In DNA form, the CDR3 reads TGTGCCAGCAGCCAAGGGACAGTCCAAGAAACGCAGCCCCAGCATTTT. The V gene is TRBV3-1 (or the pseudogene TRBV3-2), the J gene TRBJ1-5, with TRBD1 as a possible D gene (6 bases). The V gene's germline CDR1 is LGHDT and CDR2 YNNKEL (reference sequence). V lost 1 base and J 7 bases, leaving 17 bases between the germline ends. This CDR3 comprises 16 residues.

V gene TRBV7-2 combines with J gene TRBJ1-4; D possibly corresponds to TRBD1 (6 bases). The CDR3 runs 15 residues. The germline V and J ends were trimmed by 2 bases and 7 bases, with 14 bases remaining between them. CDR1 is SGHTA and CDR2 is FQGNSA in the germline V gene. The CDR3 DNA reads TGTGCCAGCAGCTTATCGTGGCAGGGGATTGAAAAACTGTTTTTT. It encodes CASSLSWQGIEKLFF.

The chain uses TRBV2 and TRBJ1-3, with no clear D. This CDR3 contains 12 residues. Germline CDR1 SNHLY, CDR2 FYNNEI. V gave up 7 bases and J gave up 2 bases, with 6 bases separating them. The CDR3 DNA is TGTGCCAGCAAGGTGGCTGGAAACACCATATATTTT. Translated: CASKVAGNTIYF. The whole variable domain, filled in from reference TRBV2 and TRBJ1-3, reads EPEVTQTPSHQVTQMGQEVILRCVPISNHLYFYWYRQILGQKVEFLVSFYNNEISEKSEIFDDQFSVERPDGSNFTLKIRSTKLEDSAMYFCASKVAGNTIYFGEGSWLTVV.

This chain joins TRBV29-1 and TRBJ1-1, with a weak D call TRBD1 (5 bases). Germline CDR1 reads SQVTM; CDR2 reads ANQGSEA. The CDR3 has 14 residues. V gave up 4 bases and J gave up 4 bases, with 16 bases separating them. CDR3 in amino acids: CSVAQGAAVTEAFF. As DNA, the CDR3 is TGCAGCGTTGCGCAGGGTGCAGCAGTCACTGAAGCTTTCTTT.